This T cell receptor (beta chain) was observed in a study of T cell changes during pregnancy in multiple sclerosis. CDR3 size: 13 residues. Germline loops: CDR1 SNHLY, CDR2 FYNNEI. Trimming cost V 6 bases and J 3 bases; bases outside gene matches: 4. Sequenced by immunoSEQ multiplex PCR; TCRdb stores in-frame clones only, minus some. The repertoire consists of 80,000 to 100,000 clones, with 90% occurring once and the leading ten covering approximately 0.76%. Sequencing used peripheral blood, obtained in the second trimester of pregnancy. The chain has TRBV2 and TRBJ1-1, with 7 nucleotides matching TRBD1. The TCR sequence derives from a female donor in good health, enrolled as a control in a pregnancy study. The DNA for the CDR3 is TGTGCCAGCAGCCGCAGGGGGGACACTGAAGCTTTCTTT. Encoded protein: CASSRRGDTEAFF.